This T cell receptor beta chain was documented in a study of shared T cell receptors in the human thymus. This CDR3 region has 15 residues. Trimming cost V 3 bases and J 2 bases, with 14 bases left between them. From germline, CDR1 is MDHEN and CDR2 SYDVKM. The protocol was immunoSEQ multiplex PCR, while the TCRdb copy is restricted to in-frame clones and leaves out a portion. Of some 700,000 clones in the sample, 70% to 90% were seen once. The same specimen was also included in a second study, on human thymus T cells. That source reports: Donors consisted of healthy Finnish infants (having corrective surgery for congenital heart defects). Thymic tissue was derived from resections collected during corrective heart surgery. Seemingly biased V and J gene usage marked thymic and blood repertoires. Unrelated individuals had highly overlapping thymic repertoires, as reported in related research.

The TCR was taken from a boy in the first two years of life with a congenital heart defect. The chain joins TRBV28 to TRBJ2-7; D is ambiguous. Specimen: thymocytes. The CDR3 region is CASSFSGALPYEQYF. The CDR3 coding sequence is TGTGCCAGCAGTTTCTCTGGAGCACTGCCCTACGAGCAGTACTTC.